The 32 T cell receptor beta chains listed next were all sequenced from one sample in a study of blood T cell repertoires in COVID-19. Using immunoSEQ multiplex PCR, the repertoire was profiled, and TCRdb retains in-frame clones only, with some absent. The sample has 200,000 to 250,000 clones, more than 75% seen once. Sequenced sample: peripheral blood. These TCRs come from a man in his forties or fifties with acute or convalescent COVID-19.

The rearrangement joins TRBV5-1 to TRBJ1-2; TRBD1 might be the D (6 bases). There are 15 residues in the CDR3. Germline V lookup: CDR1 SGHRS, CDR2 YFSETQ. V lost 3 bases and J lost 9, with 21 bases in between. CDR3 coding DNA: TGCGCCAGCAGCTCCGTTACAACAGGGCCGATGAGCTACACCTTC. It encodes CASSSVTTGPMSYTF.

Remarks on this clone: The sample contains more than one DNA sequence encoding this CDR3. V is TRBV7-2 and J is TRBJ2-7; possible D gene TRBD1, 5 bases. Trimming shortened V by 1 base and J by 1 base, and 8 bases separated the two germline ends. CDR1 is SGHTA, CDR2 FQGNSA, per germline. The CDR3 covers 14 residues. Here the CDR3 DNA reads TGTGCCAGCAGCTTAGGGGGCGATTCCTACGAGCAGTACTTC. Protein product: CASSLGGDSYEQYF.

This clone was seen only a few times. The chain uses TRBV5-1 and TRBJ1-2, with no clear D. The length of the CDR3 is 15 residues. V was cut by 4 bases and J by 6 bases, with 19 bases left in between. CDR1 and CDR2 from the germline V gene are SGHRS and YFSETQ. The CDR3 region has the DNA TGCGCCAGCAGCCCCACCCCGACAACTAGAGATGGCTACACCTTC. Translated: CASSPTPTTRDGYTF. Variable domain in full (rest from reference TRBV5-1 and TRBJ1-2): KAGVTQTPRYLIKTRGQQVTLSCSPISGHRSVSWYQQTPGQGLQFLFEYFSETQRNKGNFPGRFSGRQFSNSRSEMNVSTLELGDSALYLCASSPTPTTRDGYTFGSGTRLTVV.

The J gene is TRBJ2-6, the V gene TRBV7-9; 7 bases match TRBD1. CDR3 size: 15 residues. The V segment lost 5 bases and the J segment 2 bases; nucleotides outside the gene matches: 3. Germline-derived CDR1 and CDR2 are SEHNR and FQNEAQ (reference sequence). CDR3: CASSATGAGANVLTF. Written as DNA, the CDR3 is TGTGCCAGCAGCGCAACAGGGGCTGGGGCCAACGTCCTGACTTTC.

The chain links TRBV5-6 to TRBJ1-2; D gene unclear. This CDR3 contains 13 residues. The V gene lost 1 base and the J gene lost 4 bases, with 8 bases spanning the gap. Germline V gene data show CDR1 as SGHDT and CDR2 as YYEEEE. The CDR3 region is CASSLPATYGYTF. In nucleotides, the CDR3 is TGTGCCAGCAGCTTGCCCGCTACCTATGGCTACACCTTC.

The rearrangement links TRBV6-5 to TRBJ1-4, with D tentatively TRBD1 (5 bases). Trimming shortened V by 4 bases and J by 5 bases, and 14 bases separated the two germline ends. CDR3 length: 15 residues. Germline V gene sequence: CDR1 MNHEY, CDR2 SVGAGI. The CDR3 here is CASSSLPGGNEKLFF. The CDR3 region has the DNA TGTGCCAGCAGTTCCCTACCCGGGGGAAATGAAAAACTGTTTTTT.

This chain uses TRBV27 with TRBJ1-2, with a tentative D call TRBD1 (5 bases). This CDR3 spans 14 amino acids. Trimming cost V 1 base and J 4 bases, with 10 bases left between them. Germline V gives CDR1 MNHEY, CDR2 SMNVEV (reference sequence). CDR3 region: CASSLYGAGYGYTF. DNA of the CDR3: TGTGCCAGCAGTTTATATGGGGCCGGCTATGGCTACACCTTC.

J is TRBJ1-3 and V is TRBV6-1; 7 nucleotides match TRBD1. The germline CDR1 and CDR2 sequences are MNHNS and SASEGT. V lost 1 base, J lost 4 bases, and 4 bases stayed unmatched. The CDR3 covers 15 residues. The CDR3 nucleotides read TGTGCCAGCAGTGAAGGGACAGGCTTCGGAAACACCATATATTTT. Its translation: CASSEGTGFGNTIYF.

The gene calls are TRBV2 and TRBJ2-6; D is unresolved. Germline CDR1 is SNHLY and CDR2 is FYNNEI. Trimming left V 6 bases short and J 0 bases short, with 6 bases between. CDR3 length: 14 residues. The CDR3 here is CASSESSGANVLTF. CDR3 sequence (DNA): TGTGCCAGCAGCGAGAGCTCTGGGGCCAACGTCCTGACTTTC.

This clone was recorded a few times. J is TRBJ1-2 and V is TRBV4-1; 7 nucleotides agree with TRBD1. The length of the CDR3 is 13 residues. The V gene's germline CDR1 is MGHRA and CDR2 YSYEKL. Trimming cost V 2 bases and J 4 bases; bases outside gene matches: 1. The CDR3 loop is CASSQTGAYGYTF. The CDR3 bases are TGCGCCAGCAGCCAAACAGGGGCCTATGGCTACACCTTC.

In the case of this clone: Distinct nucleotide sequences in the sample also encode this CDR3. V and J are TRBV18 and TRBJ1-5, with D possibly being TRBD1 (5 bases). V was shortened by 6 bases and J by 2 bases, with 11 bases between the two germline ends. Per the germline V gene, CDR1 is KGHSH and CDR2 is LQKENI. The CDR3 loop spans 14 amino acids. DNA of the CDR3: TGTGCCAGCTCCCCGCCAGGGCGCAATCAGCCCCAGCATTTT. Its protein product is CASSPPGRNQPQHF.

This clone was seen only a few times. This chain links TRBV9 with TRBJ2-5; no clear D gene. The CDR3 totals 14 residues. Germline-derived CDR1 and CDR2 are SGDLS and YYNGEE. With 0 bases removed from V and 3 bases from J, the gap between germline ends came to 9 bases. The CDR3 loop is CASSVGNRKETQYF. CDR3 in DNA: TGTGCCAGCAGCGTAGGCAACAGAAAAGAGACCCAGTACTTC. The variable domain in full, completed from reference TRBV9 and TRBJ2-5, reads DSGVTQTPKHLITATGQRVTLRCSPRSGDLSVYWYQQSLDQGLQFLIQYYNGEERAKGNILERFSAQQFPDLHSELNLSSLELGDSALYFCASSVGNRKETQYFGPGTRLLVL.

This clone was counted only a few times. CDR3: CATLPRAGANTGELFF. The CDR3 nucleotides read TGTGCCACCCTCCCAAGGGCAGGGGCGAACACCGGGGAGCTGTTTTTT. The rearrangement joins TRBV27 to TRBJ2-2; possible D gene TRBD1, 6 bases. Germline values: CDR1 MNHEY, CDR2 SMNVEV (reference sequence). The CDR3 is 16 residues long. The ends were cut back, 10 bases at V and 0 bases at J, with 18 bases in the middle.

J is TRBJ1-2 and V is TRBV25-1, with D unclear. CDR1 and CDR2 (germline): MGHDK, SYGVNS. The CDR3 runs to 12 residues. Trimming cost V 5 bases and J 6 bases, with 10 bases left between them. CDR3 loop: CASSSLADGYTF. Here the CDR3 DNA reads TGTGCCAGCAGTTCGTTAGCGGATGGCTACACCTTC.

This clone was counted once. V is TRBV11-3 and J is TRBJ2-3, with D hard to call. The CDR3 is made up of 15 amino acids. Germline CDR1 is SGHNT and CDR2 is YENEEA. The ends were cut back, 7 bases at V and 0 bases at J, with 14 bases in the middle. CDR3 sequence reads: CASNGGATSTDTQYF. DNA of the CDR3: TGTGCCAGCAACGGTGGAGCAACTAGCACAGATACGCAGTATTTT.

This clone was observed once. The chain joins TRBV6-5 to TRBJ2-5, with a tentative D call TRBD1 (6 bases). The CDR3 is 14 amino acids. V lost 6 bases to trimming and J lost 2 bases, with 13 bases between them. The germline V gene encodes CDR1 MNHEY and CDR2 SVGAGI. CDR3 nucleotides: TGTGCCAGCAGGAGAACAGGGAGACAAGAGACCCAGTACTTC. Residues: CASRRTGRQETQYF.

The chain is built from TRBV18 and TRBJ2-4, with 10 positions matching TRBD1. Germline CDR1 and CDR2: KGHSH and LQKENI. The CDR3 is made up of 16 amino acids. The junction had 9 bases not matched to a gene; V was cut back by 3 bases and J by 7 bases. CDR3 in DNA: TGTGCCAGCTCACCGGGACAGGGGACCGTGGGGAACATTCAGTACTTC. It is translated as CASSPGQGTVGNIQYF.

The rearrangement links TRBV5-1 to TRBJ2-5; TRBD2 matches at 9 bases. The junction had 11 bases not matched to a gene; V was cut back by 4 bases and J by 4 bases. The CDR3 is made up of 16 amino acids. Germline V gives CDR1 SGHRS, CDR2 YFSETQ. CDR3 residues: CASSPGLATRGETQYF. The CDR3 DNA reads TGCGCCAGCAGCCCAGGACTAGCGACTAGAGGAGAGACCCAGTACTTC. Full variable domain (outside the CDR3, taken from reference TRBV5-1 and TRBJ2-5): KAGVTQTPRYLIKTRGQQVTLSCSPISGHRSVSWYQQTPGQGLQFLFEYFSETQRNKGNFPGRFSGRQFSNSRSEMNVSTLELGDSALYLCASSPGLATRGETQYFGPGTRLLVL.

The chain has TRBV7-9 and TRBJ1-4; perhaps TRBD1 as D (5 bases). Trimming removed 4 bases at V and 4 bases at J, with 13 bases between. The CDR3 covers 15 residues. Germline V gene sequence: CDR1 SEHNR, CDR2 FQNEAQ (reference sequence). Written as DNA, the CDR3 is TGTGCCAGCAGCTCTGACGGGGGGGTTAATGAAAAACTGTTTTTT. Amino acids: CASSSDGGVNEKLFF.

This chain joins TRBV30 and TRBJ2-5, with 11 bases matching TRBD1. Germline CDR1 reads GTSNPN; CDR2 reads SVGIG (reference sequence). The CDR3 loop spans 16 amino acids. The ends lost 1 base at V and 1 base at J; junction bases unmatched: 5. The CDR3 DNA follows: TGTGCCTGGAGTGAAGGGACAGGGGGGTTCCAAGAGACCCAGTACTTC. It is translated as CAWSEGTGGFQETQYF.

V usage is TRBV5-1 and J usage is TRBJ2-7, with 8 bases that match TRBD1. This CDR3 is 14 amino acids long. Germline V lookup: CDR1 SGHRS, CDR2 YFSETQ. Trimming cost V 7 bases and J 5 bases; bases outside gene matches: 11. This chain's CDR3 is CASGQGYTRDEQYF. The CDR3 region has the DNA TGCGCCAGCGGACAGGGATACACTCGAGACGAGCAGTACTTC.

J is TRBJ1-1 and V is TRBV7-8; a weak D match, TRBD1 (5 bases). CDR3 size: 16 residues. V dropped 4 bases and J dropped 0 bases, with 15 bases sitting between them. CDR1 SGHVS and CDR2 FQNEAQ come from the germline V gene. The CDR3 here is CASSWGGRGLNTEAFF. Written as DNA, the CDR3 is TGTGCCAGCAGCTGGGGAGGAAGGGGTTTGAACACTGAAGCTTTCTTT.

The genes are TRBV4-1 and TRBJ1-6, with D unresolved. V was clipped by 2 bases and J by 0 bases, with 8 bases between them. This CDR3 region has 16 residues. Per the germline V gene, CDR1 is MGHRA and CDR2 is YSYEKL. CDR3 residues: CASSQRESSYNSPLHF. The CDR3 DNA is TGCGCCAGCAGCCAACGAGAGAGCTCCTATAATTCACCCCTCCACTTT.

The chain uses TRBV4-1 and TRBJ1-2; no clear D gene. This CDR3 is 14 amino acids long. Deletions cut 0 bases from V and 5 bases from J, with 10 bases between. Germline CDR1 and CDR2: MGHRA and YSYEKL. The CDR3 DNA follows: TGCGCCAGCAGCCAAGAAGGCGGCGCATATGGCTACACCTTC. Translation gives CASSQEGGAYGYTF.

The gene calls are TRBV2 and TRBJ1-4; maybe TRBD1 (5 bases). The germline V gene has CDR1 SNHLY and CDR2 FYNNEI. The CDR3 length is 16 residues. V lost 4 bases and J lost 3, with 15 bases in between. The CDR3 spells CASSAGSTRSNEKLFF. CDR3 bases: TGTGCCAGCAGTGCAGGGTCCACGCGATCTAATGAAAAACTGTTTTTT.

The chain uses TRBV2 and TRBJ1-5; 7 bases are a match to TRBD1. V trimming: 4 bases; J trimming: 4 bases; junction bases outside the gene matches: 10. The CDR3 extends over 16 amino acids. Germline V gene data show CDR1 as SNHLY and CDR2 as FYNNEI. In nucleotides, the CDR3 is TGTGCCAGCAGTGTAGGGGGCACGGGTGGGAATCAGCCCCAGCATTTT. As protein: CASSVGGTGGNQPQHF. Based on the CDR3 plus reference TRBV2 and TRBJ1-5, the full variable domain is EPEVTQTPSHQVTQMGQEVILRCVPISNHLYFYWYRQILGQKVEFLVSFYNNEISEKSEIFDDQFSVERPDGSNFTLKIRSTKLEDSAMYFCASSVGGTGGNQPQHFGDGTRLSIL.

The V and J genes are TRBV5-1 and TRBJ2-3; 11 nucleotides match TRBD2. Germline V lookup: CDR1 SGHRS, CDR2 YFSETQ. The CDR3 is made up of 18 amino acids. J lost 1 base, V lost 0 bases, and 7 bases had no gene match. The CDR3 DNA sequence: TGCGCCAGCAGCTTGGAGGGGTCACTAGCGGGGGGCACAGATACGCAGTATTTT. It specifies CASSLEGSLAGGTDTQYF.

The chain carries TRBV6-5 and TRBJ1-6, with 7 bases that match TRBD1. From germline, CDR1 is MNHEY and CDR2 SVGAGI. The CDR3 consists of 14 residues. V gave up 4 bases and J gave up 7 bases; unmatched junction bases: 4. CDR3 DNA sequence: TGTGCCAGCAGTTCAAACAGGGGAAATTCACCCCTCCACTTT. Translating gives CASSSNRGNSPLHF.

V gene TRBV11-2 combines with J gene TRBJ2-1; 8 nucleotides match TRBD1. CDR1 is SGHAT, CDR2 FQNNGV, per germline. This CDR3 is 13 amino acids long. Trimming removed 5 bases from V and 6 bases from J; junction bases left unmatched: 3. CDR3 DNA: TGTGCCAGCAGCCGGACAGGGACCAATGAGCAGTTCTTC. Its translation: CASSRTGTNEQFF.

CDR3 in DNA: TGTGCCAGCAGACTACAGGGCGCCACTGAAGCTTTCTTT. It translates to CASRLQGATEAFF. The chain combines TRBV27 with TRBJ1-1; D is perhaps TRBD1 (6 bases). The CDR3 has 13 residues. Germline CDR1 is MNHEY and CDR2 is SMNVEV (reference sequence). Trimming removed 6 bases from V and 4 bases from J, with 12 bases in between.

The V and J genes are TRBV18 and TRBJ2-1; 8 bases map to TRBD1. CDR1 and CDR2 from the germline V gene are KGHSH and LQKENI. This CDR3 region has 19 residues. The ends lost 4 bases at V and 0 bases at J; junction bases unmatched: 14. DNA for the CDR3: TGTGCCAGCTCACAAAGATCCCCCCGACAGGGGAGCTCCTACAATGAGCAGTTCTTC. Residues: CASSQRSPRQGSSYNEQFF.

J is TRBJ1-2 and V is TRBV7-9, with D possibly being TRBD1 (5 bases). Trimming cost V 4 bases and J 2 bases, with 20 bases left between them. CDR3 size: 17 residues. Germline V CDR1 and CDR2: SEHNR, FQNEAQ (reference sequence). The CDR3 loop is CASSSRTDNPANYGYTF. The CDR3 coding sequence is TGTGCCAGCAGCTCTAGGACGGACAATCCTGCAAACTATGGCTACACCTTC.